The next 20 T cell receptor beta chains were all read from a single sample in a study of cytomegalovirus exposure and HLA in healthy donors. Profiling relied on immunoSEQ multiplex PCR, and the TCRdb table lists in-frame clones only, not all of them. The repertoire holds approximately 270,000 clones, about 86% seen once, with about 1% in the top ten. What was sequenced was PBMCs. These TCRs come from a woman between 18 and 29 years old in good health and CMV-seronegative.

This clone was seen a handful of times. The sample has other DNA sequences that encode this CDR3 too. J is TRBJ1-1 and V is TRBV9, with D tentatively TRBD1 (6 bases). The CDR3 contains 14 residues. Trimming took off 2 bases at V and 0 bases at J, with 8 bases between the two ends. Looked up from germline, CDR1 is SGDLS and CDR2 is YYNGEE. DNA for the CDR3: TGTGCCAGCAGCGTCGGGGACATGAACACTGAAGCTTTCTTT. It yields the protein CASSVGDMNTEAFF.

This clone was found a few times. The chain has TRBV5-1 and TRBJ2-6, with TRBD1 matching over 7 bases. This CDR3 spans 17 amino acids. The germline V gene encodes CDR1 SGHRS and CDR2 YFSETQ. V was clipped by 4 bases and J by 2 bases; unmatched bases: 9. The CDR3 sequence is CASSDTPTGAGANVLTF. The DNA of the CDR3 is TGCGCCAGCAGCGATACTCCTACAGGGGCTGGGGCCAACGTCCTGACTTTC.

This chain joins TRBV30 and TRBJ2-7; a possible D gene is TRBD1 (5 bases). The CDR3 covers 12 residues. V lost 1 base and J lost 3, with 7 bases in between. CDR1 is GTSNPN and CDR2 is SVGIG in the germline V gene (reference sequence). DNA for the CDR3: TGTGCCTGGAGTGAGCAGGGCTACGAGCAGTACTTC. Amino acid sequence: CAWSEQGYEQYF. The full variable domain, rest sourced from reference TRBV30 and TRBJ2-7, is SQTIHQWPATLVQPVGSPLSLECTVEGTSNPNLYWYRQAAGRGLQLLFYSVGIGQISSEVPQNLSASRPQDRQFILSSKKLLLSDSGFYLCAWSEQGYEQYFGPGTRLTVT.

By sample share, this clone is medium-sized. CDR3 protein: CASSLGQANQPQHF. In nucleotides, the CDR3 is TGTGCCAGCAGCCTGGGACAGGCAAATCAGCCCCAGCATTTT. J is TRBJ1-5 and V is TRBV6-5; 8 nucleotides agree with TRBD1. The germline V gene has CDR1 MNHEY and CDR2 SVGAGI. This CDR3 has 14 residues. Losses at the gene ends were 6 bases for V and 4 bases for J; bases not matched to a gene: 5.

The chain has TRBV5-1 and TRBJ2-5; 10 bases line up with TRBD2. Unmatched junction bases numbered 8, after V lost 7 bases and J lost 2 bases. Germline V gene lookup returns CDR1 SGHRS and CDR2 YFSETQ. The CDR3 runs 15 residues. The CDR3 loop is CASEKREGSQETQYF. CDR3 nucleotide sequence: TGCGCCAGCGAAAAGCGGGAGGGTTCACAAGAGACCCAGTACTTC.

The rearrangement links TRBV9 to TRBJ1-4; 8 positions agree with TRBD1. CDR3 length: 15 residues. Germline V gene data show CDR1 as SGDLS and CDR2 as YYNGEE. With V trimmed by 4 bases and J by 8 bases, 10 bases remained unmatched. The CDR3 is CASSPDRGVAEKLFF. DNA for the CDR3: TGTGCCAGCAGCCCAGACAGGGGTGTCGCGGAAAAACTGTTTTTT.

The chain employs TRBV27 and TRBJ2-3; TRBD2 might be the D (6 bases). The CDR3 length is 17 residues. The germline V gene has CDR1 MNHEY and CDR2 SMNVEV (reference sequence). V was clipped by 3 bases and J by 0 bases, with 16 bases between them. The CDR3 DNA follows: TGTGCCAGCAGTTTTCTTGGAGGGGCCTCTAGCACAGATACGCAGTATTTT. This gives the protein CASSFLGGASSTDTQYF.

The rearrangement links TRBV5-1 to TRBJ2-7; 11 bases agree with TRBD2. There are 16 residues in the CDR3. The ends lost 3 bases at V and 0 bases at J; junction bases unmatched: 5. From germline, CDR1 is SGHRS and CDR2 YFSETQ. This CDR3 reads CASSWTSGPSSYEQYF. DNA of the CDR3: TGCGCCAGCAGCTGGACTAGCGGGCCGAGCTCCTACGAGCAGTACTTC.

The chain couples TRBV7-3 to TRBJ2-5; possible D gene TRBD2, 6 bases. Germline V gives CDR1 SGHTA, CDR2 FQGTGA. This CDR3 comprises 14 residues. The V end was cut by 1 base, the J end by 0 bases, with 6 bases between. Here the CDR3 reads CASSLRDYQETQYF. The CDR3 region has the DNA TGTGCCAGCAGCTTAAGGGACTACCAAGAGACCCAGTACTTC.

Points on this clone: Germline is not matched at one junction end, which may reflect a read error. This chain joins TRBV2 and TRBJ2-7, with D possibly TRBD2 on 5 matching bases. Germline CDR1 is SNHLY and CDR2 is FYNNEI. The CDR3 extends over 14 amino acids. CDR3 DNA: TGTGCCAGCAGCGAAGGACGGGGATCCTACGAGCAGTACTTC. As protein: CASSEGRGSYEQYF.

V usage is TRBV5-6 and J usage is TRBJ2-2; perhaps TRBD2 as D (5 bases). Trimming removed 1 base from V and 1 base from J, with 11 bases in between. This CDR3 region has 16 residues. Per germline, CDR1 SGHDT and CDR2 YYEEEE. The CDR3 spells CASSLPGGGNTGELFF. CDR3 bases: TGTGCCAGCAGCTTGCCTGGAGGCGGGAACACCGGGGAGCTGTTTTTT.

This clone has just one count. The J gene is TRBJ2-3, the V gene TRBV6-6; 7 bases line up with TRBD2. There are 16 residues in the CDR3. J gave up 0 bases and V 5 bases, and 8 bases lay outside the gene matches. The germline gives CDR1 MNHNY, CDR2 SVGAGI (reference sequence). CDR3 sequence (DNA): TGTGCCAGCAGTGCCCCAAAGCGGGAAAGCACAGATACGCAGTATTTT. Protein product: CASSAPKRESTDTQYF.

The V gene is TRBV11-2, the J gene TRBJ1-1; D may be TRBD1 (6 bases). Germline CDR1 is SGHAT and CDR2 is FQNNGV. This CDR3 is 14 amino acids long. Trimming shortened V by 2 bases and J by 2 bases, and 9 bases separated the two germline ends. CDR3 loop: CASSLSRGNTEAFF. The CDR3 DNA is TGTGCCAGCAGCTTATCCAGGGGAAACACTGAAGCTTTCTTT.

The chain is built from TRBV13 and TRBJ1-4; TRBD1 might be the D (5 bases). The CDR3 length is 15 residues. CDR1 and CDR2 (germline): PRHDT, FYEKMQ (reference sequence). V was pared by 6 bases and J by 3 bases, with 14 bases between. CDR3: CASRVLKGANEKLFF. For the CDR3, the DNA is TGTGCCAGCAGGGTTTTAAAAGGGGCTAATGAAAAACTGTTTTTT.

This clone has a single count. The chain combines TRBV30 with TRBJ2-3; maybe TRBD2 (5 bases). Looked up from germline, CDR1 is GTSNPN and CDR2 is SVGIG (reference sequence). The V gene lost 1 base and the J gene lost 6 bases, with 14 bases spanning the gap. The CDR3 is made up of 14 amino acids. DNA for the CDR3: TGTGCCTGGAGTGATGGGGAAAGAGGGGATACGCAGTATTTT. This gives the protein CAWSDGERGDTQYF. Full variable domain (missing parts from reference TRBV30 and TRBJ2-3): SQTIHQWPATLVQPVGSPLSLECTVEGTSNPNLYWYRQAAGRGLQLLFYSVGIGQISSEVPQNLSASRPQDRQFILSSKKLLLSDSGFYLCAWSDGERGDTQYFGPGTRLTVL.

The CDR3 here is CASSLSRLAGETQYF. The CDR3 DNA reads as TGTGCCAGCAGTTTATCTCGGCTAGCGGGAGAGACCCAGTACTTC. J is TRBJ2-5 and V is TRBV27, with TRBD2 identical over 8 bases. With V trimmed by 0 bases and J by 4 bases, 4 bases remained unmatched. From germline, CDR1 is MNHEY and CDR2 SMNVEV (reference sequence). The CDR3 runs 15 residues.

The chain uses TRBV27 and TRBJ2-1; 10 nucleotides line up with TRBD1. The CDR3 has 16 residues. CDR1 is MNHEY, CDR2 SMNVEV, per germline (reference sequence). V lost 0 bases to trimming and J lost 5 bases; unmatched junction nucleotides: 4. The CDR3 DNA reads as TGTGCCAGCAGTTTATCGGGGACAGGGGAGAACAATGAGCAGTTCTTC. Translation: CASSLSGTGENNEQFF.

V gene TRBV12-5 combines with J gene TRBJ2-7; TRBD2 might be the D (5 bases). Trimming removed 4 bases at V and 6 bases at J, with 7 bases between. Germline values: CDR1 LGHNT, CDR2 FRNRAP. CDR3 size: 11 residues. The CDR3 protein is CASGSGSEQYF. The CDR3 nucleotides read TGTGCTAGTGGTTCGGGGTCCGAGCAGTACTTC.

This chain uses TRBV6-5 with TRBJ2-7; D possibly corresponds to TRBD2 (7 bases). CDR3 length equals 13 residues. Germline CDR1 MNHEY, CDR2 SVGAGI. V was trimmed by 7 bases and J by 4 bases, leaving 14 bases between them. The CDR3 loop is CASTPGGAYEQYF. CDR3 DNA sequence: TGTGCCAGCACCCCTGGGGGGGCTTACGAGCAGTACTTC.

This chain connects TRBV5-1 to TRBJ2-7, with TRBD1 matching 7 bases. The CDR3 consists of 15 residues. Looked up from germline, CDR1 is SGHRS and CDR2 is YFSETQ. The trim removed 3 bases at V and 2 bases at J, leaving 8 bases unmatched. The CDR3 region has the DNA TGCGCCAGCAGCTCCGGGACAGCGCTGCCCTACGAGCAGTACTTC. Amino acid sequence: CASSSGTALPYEQYF.